This T cell receptor (beta chain) stems from a study of cytomegalovirus exposure and HLA in healthy donors. Study observations and caveats: TRBV6-2, TRBV6-3 and some other V segments were excluded as indistinguishable. Reports described diagnosis of cytomegalovirus status by the classifier as highly specific and sensitive. Accurate predictions that matched the HLA-A and HLA-B alleles of most subjects were reportedly made from TCR beta sequences.

CDR3 size: 15 residues. Germline loops: CDR1 SGDLS, CDR2 YYNGEE. V lost 0 bases and J 4 bases, leaving 14 bases between the germline ends. The PCR contained 60 Vbeta and 13 Jbeta primers. Sequencing was performed with immunoSEQ multiplex PCR; in TCRdb, only in-frame clones are kept and a portion is missing. This table has about 200,000 clones, approximately 85% appearing once. A remark on this clone: What it binds is unknown.

This receptor was identified in a woman aged 45-60 years in good health and CMV-seronegative. Sequenced: PBMCs. The rearrangement joins TRBV9 to TRBJ2-7; maybe TRBD2 (6 bases). The CDR3 DNA sequence: TGTGCCAGCAGCGTAGAGGCGGGGAGCGTTTACGAGCAGTACTTC. This gives the protein CASSVEAGSVYEQYF.